This paragraph covers one T cell receptor beta chain sequence. Under the authors' procedure: Reference gene primer amplification in the assay estimated nucleated cell counts. Repertoires were generated with immunoSEQ multiplex PCR, while TCRdb's copy carries only in-frame clones and drops some. D and trimming come from the DNA, and the V and J calls and clone size come from that table. The repertoire holds 200,000 to 250,000 clones, with around 86% as singletons. These data are taken from a study of blood T cell repertoires in COVID-19. For the study at large: The United States, Italy and Spain were the sources of the acute and convalescent COVID-19 samples. T cells, B-cell-depleted T cells, or PBMCs provided the cDNA or gDNA that served as material.

J was trimmed by 2 bases and V by 4 bases; bases with no gene match: 7. The germline gives CDR1 SGDLS, CDR2 YYNGEE. CDR3 length: 16 residues. V usage is TRBV9 and J usage is TRBJ2-4; 9 bases agree with TRBD2. Sequencing was carried out using peripheral blood. The receptor comes from a man aged 50-59 years with acute or convalescent COVID-19. CDR3 protein: CASSPQRGASKNIQYF. The CDR3 DNA sequence: TGTGCCAGCAGCCCTCAGCGGGGGGCATCCAAAAACATTCAGTACTTC.